The clone carrying this T cell receptor beta chain came up many times. This entry comes from a study of Graves' ophthalmopathy and Graves' hyperthyroidism. The study amplified TCR beta CDR3 regions using RNA transcripts. An opening RT-PCR round employed HTBI primers and preceded a second-round multiplex PCR. TCRdb reprocessed the multiplex PCR reads with MiXCR, giving one entry per CDR3 protein. This repertoire shows about 400,000 distinct CDR3 sequences, roughly 18% found once; its top ten account for around 1.5%. Diagnosis was based on clinical symptoms, serum thyroxine, TRAb, thyroid ultrasound and orbital computed tomography. CDR1 is KGHSH, CDR2 LQKENI, per germline. This CDR3 comprises 16 residues. After removal of 0 bases from V and 4 bases from J, the junction contained 3 bases not matched to a gene.

The chain recombines TRBV18 with TRBJ2-2; 9 bases match TRBD2. The sample taken for sequencing was peripheral blood. This receptor was obtained from a woman younger than 30 with Graves' ophthalmopathy. CDR3 loop: CASSPPRREGTGELFF. In DNA, the CDR3 is TGTGCCAGCTCACCACCACGGCGGGAGGGCACCGGGGAGCTGTTTTTT.